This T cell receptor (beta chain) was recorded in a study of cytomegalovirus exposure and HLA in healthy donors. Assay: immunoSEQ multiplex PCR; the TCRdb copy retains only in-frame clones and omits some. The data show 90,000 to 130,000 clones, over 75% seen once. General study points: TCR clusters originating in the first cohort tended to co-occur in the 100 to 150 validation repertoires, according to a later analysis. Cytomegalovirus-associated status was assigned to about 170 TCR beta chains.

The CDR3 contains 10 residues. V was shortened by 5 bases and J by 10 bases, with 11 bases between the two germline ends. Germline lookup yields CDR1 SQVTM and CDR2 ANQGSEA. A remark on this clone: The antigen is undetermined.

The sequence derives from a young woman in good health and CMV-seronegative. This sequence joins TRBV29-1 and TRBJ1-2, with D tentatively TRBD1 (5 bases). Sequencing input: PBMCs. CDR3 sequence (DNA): TGCAGCGTTCGTGACGGACACTACACCTTC. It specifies CSVRDGHYTF.